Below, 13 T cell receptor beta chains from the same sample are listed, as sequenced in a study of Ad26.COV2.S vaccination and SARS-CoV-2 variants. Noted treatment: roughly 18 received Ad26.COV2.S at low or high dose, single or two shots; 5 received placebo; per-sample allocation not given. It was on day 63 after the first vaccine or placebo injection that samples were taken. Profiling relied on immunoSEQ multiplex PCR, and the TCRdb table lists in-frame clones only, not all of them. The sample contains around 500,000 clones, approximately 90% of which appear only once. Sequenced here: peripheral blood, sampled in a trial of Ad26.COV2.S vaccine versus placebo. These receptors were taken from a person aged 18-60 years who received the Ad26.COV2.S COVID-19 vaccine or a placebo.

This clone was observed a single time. The chain's CDR3 is CASKAWGDGYEQYF. Written as DNA, the CDR3 is TGTGCCAGCAAGGCTTGGGGGGACGGGTACGAGCAGTACTTC. This rearrangement joins TRBV6-6 to TRBJ2-7; TRBD2 is a possible D gene (6 bases). Trimming took off 7 bases at V and 4 bases at J, with 17 bases between the two ends. Germline V gives CDR1 MNHNY, CDR2 SVGAGI (reference sequence). This CDR3 is built from 14 residues.

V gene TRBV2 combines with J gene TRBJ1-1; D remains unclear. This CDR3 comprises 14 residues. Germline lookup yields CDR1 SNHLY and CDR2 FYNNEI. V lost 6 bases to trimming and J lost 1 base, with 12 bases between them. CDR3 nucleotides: TGTGCCAGCAGCCGGACGGAGGGGAACACTGAAGCTTTCTTT. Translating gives CASSRTEGNTEAFF.

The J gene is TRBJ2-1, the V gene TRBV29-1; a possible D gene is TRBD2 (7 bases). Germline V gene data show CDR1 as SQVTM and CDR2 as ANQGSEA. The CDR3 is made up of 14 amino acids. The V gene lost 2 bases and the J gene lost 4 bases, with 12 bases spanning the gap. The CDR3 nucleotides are TGCAGCGTTGAAAGGGGGGGGACATACAATGAGCAGTTCTTC. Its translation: CSVERGGTYNEQFF.

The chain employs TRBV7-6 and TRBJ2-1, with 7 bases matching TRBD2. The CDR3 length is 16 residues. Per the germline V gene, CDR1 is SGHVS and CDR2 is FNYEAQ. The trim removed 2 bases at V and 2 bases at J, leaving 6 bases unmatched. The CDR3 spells CASSLSRSGTYNEQFF. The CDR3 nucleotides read TGTGCCAGCAGCTTATCTCGGAGCGGGACCTACAATGAGCAGTTCTTC.

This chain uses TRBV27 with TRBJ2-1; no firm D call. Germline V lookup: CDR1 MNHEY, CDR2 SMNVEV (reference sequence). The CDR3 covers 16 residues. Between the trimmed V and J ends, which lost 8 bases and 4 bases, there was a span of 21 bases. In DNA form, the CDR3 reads TGTGCCAGCTGGCCCCTAGGCGGAGCAGCGTACAATGAGCAGTTCTTC. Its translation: CASWPLGGAAYNEQFF.

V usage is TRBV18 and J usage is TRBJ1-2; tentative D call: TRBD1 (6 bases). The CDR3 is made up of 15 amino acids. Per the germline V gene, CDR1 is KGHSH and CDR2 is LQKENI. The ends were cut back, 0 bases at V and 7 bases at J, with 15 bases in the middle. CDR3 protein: CASSPPVDSFSGYTF. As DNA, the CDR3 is TGTGCCAGCTCACCACCTGTGGACAGCTTCTCTGGCTACACCTTC.

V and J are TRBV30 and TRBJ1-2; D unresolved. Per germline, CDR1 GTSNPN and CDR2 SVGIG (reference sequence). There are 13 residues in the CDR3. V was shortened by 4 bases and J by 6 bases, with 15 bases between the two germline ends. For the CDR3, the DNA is TGTGCCTGGATGACTAGGGAGTTGGATGGCTACACCTTC. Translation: CAWMTRELDGYTF.

The CDR3 DNA follows: TGTGCCAGCTCACCATTACCAAATACAGATACGCAGTATTTT. Its translation: CASSPLPNTDTQYF. J is TRBJ2-3 and V is TRBV18; D remains ambiguous. The CDR3 contains 14 residues. CDR1 is KGHSH, CDR2 LQKENI, per germline. Trimming left V 2 bases short and J 3 bases short, with 9 bases between.

For the CDR3, the DNA is TGCGCCAGCAGCTTGAACAGGGGGGACACCGGGGAGCTGTTTTTT. Protein: CASSLNRGDTGELFF. J is TRBJ2-2 and V is TRBV5-1; TRBD1 aligns across 8 bases. With V trimmed by 1 base and J by 3 bases, 2 bases remained unmatched. The CDR3 totals 15 residues. The germline CDR1 and CDR2 sequences are SGHRS and YFSETQ.

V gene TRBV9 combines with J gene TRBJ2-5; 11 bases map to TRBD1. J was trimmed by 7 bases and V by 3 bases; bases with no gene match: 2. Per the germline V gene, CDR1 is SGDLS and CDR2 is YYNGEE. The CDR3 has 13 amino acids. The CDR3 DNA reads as TGTGCCAGCAGCGCGGGACAGGGGGGGACCCAGTACTTC. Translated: CASSAGQGGTQYF.

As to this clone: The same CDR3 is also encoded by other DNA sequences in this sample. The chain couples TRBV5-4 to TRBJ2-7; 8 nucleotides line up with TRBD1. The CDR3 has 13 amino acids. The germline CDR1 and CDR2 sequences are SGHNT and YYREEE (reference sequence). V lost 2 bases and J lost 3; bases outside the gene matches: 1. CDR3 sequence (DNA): TGTGCCAGCAGCTTCGACAGGGGCTACGAGCAGTACTTC. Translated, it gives CASSFDRGYEQYF. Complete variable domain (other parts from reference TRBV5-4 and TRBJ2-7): ETGVTQSPTHLIKTRGQQVTLRCSSQSGHNTVSWYQQALGQGPQFIFQYYREEENGRGNFPPRFSGLQFPNYSSELNVNALELDDSALYLCASSFDRGYEQYFGPGTRLTVT.

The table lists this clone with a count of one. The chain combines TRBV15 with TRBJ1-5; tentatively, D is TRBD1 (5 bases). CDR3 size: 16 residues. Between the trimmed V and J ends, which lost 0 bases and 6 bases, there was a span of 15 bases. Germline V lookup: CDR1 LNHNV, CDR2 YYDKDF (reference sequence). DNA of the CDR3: TGTGCCACCAGCAGAGATTGGCAGGGAAACATTCAGCCCCAGCATTTT. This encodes CATSRDWQGNIQPQHF.

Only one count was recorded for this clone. The CDR3 coding sequence is TGTGCCACCAGTGACCCTGTCCGGCGGGGCTTAGCCTCTAGCGGGGAGCTGTTTTTT. It codes for CATSDPVRRGLASSGELFF. The rearrangement links TRBV24-1 to TRBJ2-2, with D possibly matching TRBD2 (6 bases). The V gene lost 4 bases and the J gene lost 7 bases, with 27 bases spanning the gap. CDR3 length: 19 residues. The germline gives CDR1 KGHDR, CDR2 SFDVKD.